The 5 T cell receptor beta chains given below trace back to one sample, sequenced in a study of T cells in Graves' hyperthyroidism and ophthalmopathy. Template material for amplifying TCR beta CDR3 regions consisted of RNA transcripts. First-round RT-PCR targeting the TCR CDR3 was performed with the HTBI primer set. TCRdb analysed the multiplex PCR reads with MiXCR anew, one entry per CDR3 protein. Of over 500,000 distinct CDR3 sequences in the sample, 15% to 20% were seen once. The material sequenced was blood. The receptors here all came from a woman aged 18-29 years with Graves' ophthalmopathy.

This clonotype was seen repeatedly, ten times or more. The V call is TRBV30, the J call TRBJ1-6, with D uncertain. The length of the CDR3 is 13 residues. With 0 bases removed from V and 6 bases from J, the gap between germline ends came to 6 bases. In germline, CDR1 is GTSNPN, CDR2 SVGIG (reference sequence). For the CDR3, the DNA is TGTGCCTGGAGTGTAGGACCTAATTCACCCCTCCACTTT. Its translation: CAWSVGPNSPLHF.

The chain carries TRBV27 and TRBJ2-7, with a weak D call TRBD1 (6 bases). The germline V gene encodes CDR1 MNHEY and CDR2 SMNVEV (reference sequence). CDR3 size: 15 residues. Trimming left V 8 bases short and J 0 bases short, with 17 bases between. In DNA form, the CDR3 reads TGTGCCAGCGGGGCGGTTAGACAGGTCTCCTACGAGCAGTACTTC. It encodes CASGAVRQVSYEQYF.

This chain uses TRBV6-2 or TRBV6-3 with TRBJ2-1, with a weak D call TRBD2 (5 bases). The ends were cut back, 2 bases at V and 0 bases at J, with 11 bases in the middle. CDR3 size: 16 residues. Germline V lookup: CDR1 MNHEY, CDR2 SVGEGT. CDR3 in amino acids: CASSYLAPSSYNEQFF. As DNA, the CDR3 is TGTGCCAGCAGTTACCTAGCACCAAGCTCCTACAATGAGCAGTTCTTC.

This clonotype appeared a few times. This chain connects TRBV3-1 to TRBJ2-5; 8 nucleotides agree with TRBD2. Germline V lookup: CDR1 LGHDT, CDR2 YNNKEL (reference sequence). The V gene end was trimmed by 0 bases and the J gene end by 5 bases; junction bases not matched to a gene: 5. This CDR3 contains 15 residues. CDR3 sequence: CASSQDFASGETQYF. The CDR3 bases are TGTGCCAGCAGCCAAGATTTTGCTAGCGGGGAGACCCAGTACTTC.

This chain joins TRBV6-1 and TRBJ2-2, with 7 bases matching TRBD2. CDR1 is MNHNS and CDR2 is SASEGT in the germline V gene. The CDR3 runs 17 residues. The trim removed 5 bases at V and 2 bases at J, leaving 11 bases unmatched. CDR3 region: CASSTSGGLLNTGELFF. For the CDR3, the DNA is TGTGCCAGCAGTACCTCTGGGGGACTACTTAACACCGGGGAGCTGTTTTTT.